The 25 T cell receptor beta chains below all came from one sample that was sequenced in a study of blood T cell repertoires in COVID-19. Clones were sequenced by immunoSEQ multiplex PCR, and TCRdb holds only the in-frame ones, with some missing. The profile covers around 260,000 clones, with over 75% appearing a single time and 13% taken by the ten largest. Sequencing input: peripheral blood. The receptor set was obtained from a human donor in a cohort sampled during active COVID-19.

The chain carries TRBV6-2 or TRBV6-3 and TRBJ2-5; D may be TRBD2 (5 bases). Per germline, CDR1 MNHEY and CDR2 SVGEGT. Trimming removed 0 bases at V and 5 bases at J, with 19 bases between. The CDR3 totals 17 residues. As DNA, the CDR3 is TGTGCCAGCAGTTACTCCTCGGCTAGCCCGGGTGAGGAGACCCAGTACTTC. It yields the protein CASSYSSASPGEETQYF.

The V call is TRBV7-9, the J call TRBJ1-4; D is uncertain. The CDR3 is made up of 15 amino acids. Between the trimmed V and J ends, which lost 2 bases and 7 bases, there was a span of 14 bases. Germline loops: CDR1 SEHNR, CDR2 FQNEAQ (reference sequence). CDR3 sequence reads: CASSLNSQAGEKLFF. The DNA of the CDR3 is TGTGCCAGCAGCTTAAACTCGCAGGCTGGTGAAAAACTGTTTTTT.

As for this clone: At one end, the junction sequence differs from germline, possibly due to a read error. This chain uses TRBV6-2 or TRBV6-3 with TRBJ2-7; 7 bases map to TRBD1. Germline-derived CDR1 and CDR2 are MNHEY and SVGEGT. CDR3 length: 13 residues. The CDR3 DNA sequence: TGTGCCAGCAGTTACCTCCGGACAGGAGAAAGGGACTTC. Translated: CASSYLRTGERDF.

The CDR3 loop is CASSQRTSLASGRVRYEQYF. CDR3 in DNA: TGCGCCAGCAGCCAAAGGACCAGTTTGGCTAGCGGGAGGGTACGCTACGAGCAGTACTTC. V gene TRBV4-1 combines with J gene TRBJ2-7; 12 nucleotides agree with TRBD2. Germline CDR1 MGHRA, CDR2 YSYEKL. Trimming cost V 2 bases and J 3 bases; bases outside gene matches: 17. This CDR3 spans 20 amino acids.

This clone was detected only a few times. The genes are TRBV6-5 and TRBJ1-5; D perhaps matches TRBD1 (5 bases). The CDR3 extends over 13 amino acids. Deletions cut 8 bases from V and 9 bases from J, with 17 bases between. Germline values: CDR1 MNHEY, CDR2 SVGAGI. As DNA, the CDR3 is TGTGCCAGCCTTCAGGGCACCGGGTGGCCCCAGCATTTT. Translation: CASLQGTGWPQHF.

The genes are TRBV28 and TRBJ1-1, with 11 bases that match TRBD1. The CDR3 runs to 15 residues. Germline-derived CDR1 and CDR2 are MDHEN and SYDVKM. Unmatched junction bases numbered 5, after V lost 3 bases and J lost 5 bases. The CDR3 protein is CASSLTDRGLTEAFF. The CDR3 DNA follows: TGTGCCAGCAGTTTGACGGACAGGGGGCTGACTGAAGCTTTCTTT.

The CDR3 DNA is TGTGCCAGTAGTTTACGACAGGGGAGAAAGTACTTC. Its protein product is CASSLRQGRKYF. The chain carries TRBV19 and TRBJ2-7; 8 nucleotides line up with TRBD1. Looked up from germline, CDR1 is LNHDA and CDR2 is SQIVND (reference sequence). The CDR3 consists of 12 residues. V was clipped by 5 bases and J by 11 bases; unmatched bases: 8.

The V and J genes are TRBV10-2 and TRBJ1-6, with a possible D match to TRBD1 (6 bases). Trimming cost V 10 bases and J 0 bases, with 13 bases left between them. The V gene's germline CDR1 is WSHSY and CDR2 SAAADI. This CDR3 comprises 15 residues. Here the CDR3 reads CATSDSYSYNSPLHF. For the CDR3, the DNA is TGCGCCACCTCGGACAGCTACTCCTATAATTCACCCCTCCACTTT.

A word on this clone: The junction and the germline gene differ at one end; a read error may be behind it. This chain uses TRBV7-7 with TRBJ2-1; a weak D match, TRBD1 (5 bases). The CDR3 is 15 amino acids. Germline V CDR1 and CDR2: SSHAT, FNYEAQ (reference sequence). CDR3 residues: CASSLGVGRVDEQFF. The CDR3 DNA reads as TGTGCTAGCAGCTTAGGAGTAGGCAGGGTCGATGAGCAGTTCTTC.

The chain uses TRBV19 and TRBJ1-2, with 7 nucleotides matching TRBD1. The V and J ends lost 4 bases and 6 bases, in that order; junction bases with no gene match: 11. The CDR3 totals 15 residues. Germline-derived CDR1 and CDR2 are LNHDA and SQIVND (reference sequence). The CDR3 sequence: CASSNDRVDWHGYTF. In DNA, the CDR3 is TGTGCCAGTAGTAATGACAGGGTTGACTGGCATGGCTACACCTTC.

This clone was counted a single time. CDR3 bases: TGTGCCAGCAGTTTAGCCCGGACAGCCGAGCAGTACTTC. It encodes CASSLARTAEQYF. This chain uses TRBV12-3 or TRBV12-4 with TRBJ2-7, with TRBD1 as a possible D gene (6 bases). This CDR3 has 13 amino acids. V lost 0 bases and J 6 bases, leaving 9 bases between the germline ends.

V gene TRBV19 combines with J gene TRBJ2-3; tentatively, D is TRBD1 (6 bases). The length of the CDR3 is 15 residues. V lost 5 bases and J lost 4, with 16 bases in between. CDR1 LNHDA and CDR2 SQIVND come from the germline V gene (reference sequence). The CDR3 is CASSETGGRSDTQYF. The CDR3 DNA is TGTGCCAGTAGTGAGACAGGTGGGCGGTCAGATACGCAGTATTTT.

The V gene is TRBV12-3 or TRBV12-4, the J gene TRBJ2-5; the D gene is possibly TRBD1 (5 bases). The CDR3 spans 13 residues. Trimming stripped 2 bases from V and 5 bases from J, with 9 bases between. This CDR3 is CASSLRGWETQYF. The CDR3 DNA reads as TGTGCCAGCAGTTTAAGGGGCTGGGAGACCCAGTACTTC.

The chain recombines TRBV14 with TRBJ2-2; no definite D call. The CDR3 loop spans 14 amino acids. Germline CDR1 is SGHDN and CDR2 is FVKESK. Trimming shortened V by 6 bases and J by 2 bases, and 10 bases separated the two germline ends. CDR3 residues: CASRLWSNTGELFF. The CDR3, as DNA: TGTGCCAGCAGACTCTGGAGTAACACCGGGGAGCTGTTTTTT.

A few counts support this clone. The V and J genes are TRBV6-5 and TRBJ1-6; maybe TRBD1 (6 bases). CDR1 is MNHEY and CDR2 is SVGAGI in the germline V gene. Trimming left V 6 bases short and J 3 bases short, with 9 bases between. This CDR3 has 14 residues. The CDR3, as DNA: TGTGCCAGCAGATTACAGGGCTATAATTCACCCCTCCACTTT. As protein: CASRLQGYNSPLHF.

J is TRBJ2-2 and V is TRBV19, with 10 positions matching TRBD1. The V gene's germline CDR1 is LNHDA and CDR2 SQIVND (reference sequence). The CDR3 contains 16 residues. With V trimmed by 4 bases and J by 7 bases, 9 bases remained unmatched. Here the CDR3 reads CASSTLRDRGIGELFF. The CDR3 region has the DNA TGTGCCAGTAGTACCCTACGGGACAGGGGAATCGGGGAGCTGTTTTTT.

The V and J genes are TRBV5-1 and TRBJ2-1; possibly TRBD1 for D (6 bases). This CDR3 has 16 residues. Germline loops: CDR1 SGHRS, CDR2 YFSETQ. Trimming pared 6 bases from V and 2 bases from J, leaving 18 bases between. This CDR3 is CASTGKIDRPYNEQFF. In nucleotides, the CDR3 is TGCGCCAGCACAGGGAAAATAGACAGGCCCTACAATGAGCAGTTCTTC.

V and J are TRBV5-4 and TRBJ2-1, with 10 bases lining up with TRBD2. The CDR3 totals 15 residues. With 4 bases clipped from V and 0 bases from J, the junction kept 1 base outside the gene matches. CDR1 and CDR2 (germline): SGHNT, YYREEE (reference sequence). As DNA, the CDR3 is TGTGCCAGCAGCCTAGCGGGAGTCTCCTACAATGAGCAGTTCTTC. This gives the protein CASSLAGVSYNEQFF.

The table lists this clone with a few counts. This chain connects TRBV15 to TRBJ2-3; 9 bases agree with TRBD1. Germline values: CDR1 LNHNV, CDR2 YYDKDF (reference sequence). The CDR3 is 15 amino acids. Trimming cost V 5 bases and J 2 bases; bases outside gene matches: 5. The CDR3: CATSGGTGPTDTQYF. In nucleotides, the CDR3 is TGTGCCACCAGCGGAGGGACAGGGCCCACAGATACGCAGTATTTT. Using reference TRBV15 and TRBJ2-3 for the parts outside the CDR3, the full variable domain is DAMVIQNPRYQVTQFGKPVTLSCSQTLNHNVMYWYQQKSSQAPKLLFHYYDKDFNNEADTPDNFQSRRPNTSFCFLDIRSPGLGDTAMYLCATSGGTGPTDTQYFGPGTRLTVL.

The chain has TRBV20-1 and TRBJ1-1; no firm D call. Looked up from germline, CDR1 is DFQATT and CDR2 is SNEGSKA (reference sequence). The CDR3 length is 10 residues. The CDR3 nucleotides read TGCAGAGCCGGGGAGGCTGAAGCTTTCTTT. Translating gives CRAGEAEAFF.

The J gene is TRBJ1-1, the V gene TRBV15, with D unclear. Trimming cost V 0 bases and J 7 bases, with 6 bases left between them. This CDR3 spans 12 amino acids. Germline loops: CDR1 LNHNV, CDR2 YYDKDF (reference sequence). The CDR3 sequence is CATSRDFIEAFF. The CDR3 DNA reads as TGTGCCACCAGCAGAGATTTTATTGAAGCTTTCTTT.

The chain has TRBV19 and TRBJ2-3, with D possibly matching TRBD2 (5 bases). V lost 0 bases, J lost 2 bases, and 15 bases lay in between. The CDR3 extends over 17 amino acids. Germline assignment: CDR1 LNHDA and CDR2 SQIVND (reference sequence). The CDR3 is CASSIDRSGFNTDTQYF. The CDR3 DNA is TGTGCCAGTAGTATAGATCGCAGCGGATTTAACACAGATACGCAGTATTTT.

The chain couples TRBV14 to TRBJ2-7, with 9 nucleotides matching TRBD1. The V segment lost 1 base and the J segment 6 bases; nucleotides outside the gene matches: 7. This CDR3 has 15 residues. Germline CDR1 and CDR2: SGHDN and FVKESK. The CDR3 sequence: CASSQGGTGFREQYF. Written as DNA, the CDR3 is TGTGCCAGCAGCCAAGGGGGGACAGGGTTTCGCGAGCAGTACTTC.

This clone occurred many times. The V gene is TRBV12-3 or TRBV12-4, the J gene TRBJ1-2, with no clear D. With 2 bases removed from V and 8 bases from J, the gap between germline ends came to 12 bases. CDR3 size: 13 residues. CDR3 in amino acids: CASSLRRGEGYTF. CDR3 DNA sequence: TGTGCCAGCAGTTTAAGAAGAGGAGAAGGCTACACCTTC.

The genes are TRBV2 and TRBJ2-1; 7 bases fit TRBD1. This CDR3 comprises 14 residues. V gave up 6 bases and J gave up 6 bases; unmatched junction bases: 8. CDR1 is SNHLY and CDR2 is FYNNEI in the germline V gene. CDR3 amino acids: CASRLLGQINEQFF. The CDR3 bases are TGTGCCAGCAGGCTCTTGGGACAGATCAATGAGCAGTTCTTC.